This T cell receptor beta chain is drawn from a study of cytomegalovirus exposure and HLA in healthy donors. Study findings and constraints: In an earlier analysis, in roughly 580 donors, most V segments appeared productive either ~87% or ~30% of the time. Investigators reported under 200 TCR beta chains as tied to cytomegalovirus.

In the PCR, 60 Vbeta and 13 Jbeta primers were used. TCRdb's copy holds only in-frame clones and misses some; the assay was immunoSEQ multiplex PCR. The sample records approximately 150,000 clones, roughly four fifths being singletons. Regarding this clone: The target antigen is unknown.

This sequence was found in a girl aged 10 to 17 in good health and CMV-seropositive. The specimen sequenced was PBMCs.

DNA for the CDR3: TGTGCCAGCAGCTTGCAGGGTAATCAAGGAACCGAGCAGTTCTTC. Protein sequence: CASSLQGNQGTEQFF. The chain uses TRBV7-3 and TRBJ2-1, with a weak D call TRBD1 (5 bases). V was shortened by 3 bases and J by 10 bases, with 19 bases between the two germline ends. The CDR3 extends over 15 amino acids. Germline V lookup: CDR1 SGHTA, CDR2 FQGTGA.